These 20 T cell receptor beta chains were sequenced from one sample in a study of CD8 T cells in ankylosing spondylitis. TCRdb reprocessed the 5' RACE reads via MiXCR and lists one record per CDR3 protein. The sample carries a few hundred thousand distinct CDR3 sequences, 20% recorded once. Sequencing was performed on blood, either unsorted or a sorted T cell fraction (not recorded which). These receptors were collected from a male donor with ankylosing spondylitis or in good health (not recorded which).

This clonotype was seen more than once but under ten times. CDR3 sequence (DNA): TGCAGCGTTGGACTAGCGGGAGGGCCGGGCGGTACGCAGTATTTT. It codes for CSVGLAGGPGGTQYF. V and J are TRBV29-1 and TRBJ2-3; 14 bases fit TRBD2. CDR3 length equals 15 residues. The trim removed 4 bases at V and 8 bases at J, leaving 8 bases unmatched. CDR1 and CDR2 (germline): SQVTM, ANQGSEA.

A remark on this clonotype: Mismatch with germline at one junction end may stem from a read error. The V gene is TRBV20-1, the J gene TRBJ1-5; weak D call: TRBD1 (6 bases). The CDR3 consists of 13 residues. CDR1 DFQATT and CDR2 SNEGSKA come from the germline V gene (reference sequence). This CDR3 is CSASQGSNRPQHF. Written as DNA, the CDR3 is TGCAGTGCTAGTCAGGGGAGCAATCGGCCCCAGCATTTT.

This clonotype was found a few times. V is TRBV6-1 and J is TRBJ1-2; D not certain. The CDR3 covers 13 residues. The V gene lost 3 bases and the J gene lost 2 bases, with 7 bases spanning the gap. Germline CDR1 MNHNS, CDR2 SASEGT. The CDR3 DNA is TGTGCCAGCAGTGAGACGGAGAACTATGGCTACACCTTC. Translating it yields CASSETENYGYTF.

The chain employs TRBV6-5 and TRBJ2-3; TRBD2 might be the D (6 bases). V lost 0 bases and J 0 bases, leaving 10 bases between the germline ends. Germline CDR1 and CDR2: MNHEY and SVGAGI. The CDR3 length is 16 residues. CDR3 protein: CASSYSIGGSTDTQYF. DNA of the CDR3: TGTGCCAGCAGTTACTCTATCGGGGGAAGCACAGATACGCAGTATTTT.

The genes are TRBV20-1 and TRBJ1-5; possibly TRBD1 for D (5 bases). Trimming left V 0 bases short and J 4 bases short, with 13 bases between. There are 15 residues in the CDR3. Germline lookup yields CDR1 DFQATT and CDR2 SNEGSKA (reference sequence). This CDR3 reads CSAREPGRLNQPQHF. DNA for the CDR3: TGCAGTGCTAGAGAGCCGGGACGGCTAAATCAGCCCCAGCATTTT.

Turning to this clonotype: This may be a read error: a much more frequent sequence differs by one nucleotide. The rearrangement uses TRBV20-1 and TRBJ2-7, with TRBD2 as a possible D gene (7 bases). Germline V gene lookup returns CDR1 DFQATT and CDR2 SNEGSKA (reference sequence). The CDR3 sequence is 14 residues long. With 5 bases removed from V and 8 bases from J, the gap between germline ends came to 22 bases. The DNA for the CDR3 is TGCAGTGCTTCCGGGACAAGACTAGCACGGAAGCAGTACGTC. Translated: CSASGTRLARKQYV.

This clonotype appeared a few times. The chain combines TRBV29-1 with TRBJ2-5; 7 bases line up with TRBD1. CDR3 length: 12 amino acids. Germline trimming cut 4 bases from V and 1 base from J; bases unmatched to any gene: 0. Germline CDR1 SQVTM, CDR2 ANQGSEA. CDR3 in DNA: TGCAGCGTTGCAGGGGGCCAAGAGACCCAGTACTTC. It specifies CSVAGGQETQYF.

The chain combines TRBV7-9 with TRBJ2-2, with 7 positions matching TRBD1. V lost 1 base and J lost 0; bases outside the gene matches: 2. Germline loops: CDR1 SEHNR, CDR2 FQNEAQ (reference sequence). The CDR3 length is 16 residues. CDR3 sequence (DNA): TGTGCCAGCAGCTTAGTAGGACAGGCGAACACCGGGGAGCTGTTTTTT. Its translation is CASSLVGQANTGELFF. Variable domain in full (rest from reference TRBV7-9 and TRBJ2-2): DTGVSQNPRHKITKRGQNVTFRCDPISEHNRLYWYRQTLGQGPEFLTYFQNEAQLEKSRLLSDRFSAERPKGSFSTLEIQRTEQGDSAMYLCASSLVGQANTGELFFGEGSRLTVL.

The CDR3 nucleotides are TGTGCCAGCAGCTTAAGGGGGACAGGGGCATGGGATACGCAGTATTTT. It is translated as CASSLRGTGAWDTQYF. The V gene is TRBV7-8, the J gene TRBJ2-3; TRBD1 agrees at 10 bases. The V gene's germline CDR1 is SGHVS and CDR2 FQNEAQ. The CDR3 has 16 residues. Losses at the gene ends were 2 bases for V and 6 bases for J; bases not matched to a gene: 8.

CDR3 in amino acids: CASRKDSYSNQPQHF. The CDR3 DNA sequence: TGTGCCAGCAGAAAGGACAGTTATAGCAATCAGCCCCAGCATTTT. This chain links TRBV7-2 with TRBJ1-5, with a weak D call TRBD1 (6 bases). Germline V gene data show CDR1 as SGHTA and CDR2 as FQGNSA. Trimming took 6 bases from V and 0 from J, leaving 12 bases between them. This CDR3 has 15 amino acids.

This clonotype was recorded many times. The rearrangement links TRBV20-1 to TRBJ1-2; 9 bases line up with TRBD1. This CDR3 is 13 amino acids long. Germline CDR1 reads DFQATT; CDR2 reads SNEGSKA (reference sequence). Trimming removed 5 bases from V and 2 bases from J; junction bases left unmatched: 3. The chain's CDR3 is CSAEGQGNYGYTF. Written as DNA, the CDR3 is TGCAGTGCTGAGGGACAGGGCAACTATGGCTACACCTTC.

The chain uses TRBV4-1 and TRBJ1-2; D remains unclear. CDR1 and CDR2 from the germline V gene are MGHRA and YSYEKL. The CDR3 consists of 15 residues. Between the trimmed V and J ends, which lost 1 base and 4 bases, there was a span of 13 bases. The CDR3 DNA sequence: TGCGCCAGCAGCCAAGTGTATCCGGGTCCCTATGGCTACACCTTC. Protein product: CASSQVYPGPYGYTF.

The chain recombines TRBV29-1 with TRBJ2-1, with 9 positions matching TRBD2. After removal of 3 bases from V and 9 bases from J, the junction contained 9 bases not matched to a gene. The germline V gene has CDR1 SQVTM and CDR2 ANQGSEA. This CDR3 contains 14 residues. Here the CDR3 reads CSVDGAGGPTEQFF. The DNA for the CDR3 is TGCAGCGTTGACGGCGCGGGAGGGCCCACTGAGCAGTTCTTC.

The V and J genes are TRBV7-9 and TRBJ2-3; D remains unclear. V gave up 7 bases and J gave up 4 bases, with 12 bases separating them. The CDR3 covers 13 residues. The V gene's germline CDR1 is SEHNR and CDR2 FQNEAQ (reference sequence). Written as DNA, the CDR3 is TGTGCCAGCAAGCTAGGGCTCGCAGATACGCAGTATTTT. Translation: CASKLGLADTQYF.

In this sample, this clonotype turned up a few times. The rearrangement uses TRBV20-1 and TRBJ2-7; unclear D gene. Germline CDR1 is DFQATT and CDR2 is SNEGSKA (reference sequence). The V end lost 1 base, the J end lost 7 bases, and 17 bases lay between the germline ends. This CDR3 has 14 residues. CDR3 loop: CSARGSAAPGEQYV. The CDR3 nucleotides read TGCAGTGCTAGAGGATCCGCTGCCCCGGGTGAGCAGTACGTC.

This clonotype was seen ten or more times. V gene TRBV6-4 combines with J gene TRBJ2-2, with no clear D. Germline V gene sequence: CDR1 MRHNA, CDR2 SNTAGT. The CDR3 sequence is 13 residues long. Trimming took off 2 bases at V and 3 bases at J, with 4 bases between the two ends. CDR3 sequence (DNA): TGTGCCAGCAGTGACAGGGACACCGGGGAGCTGTTTTTT. Protein sequence: CASSDRDTGELFF.

The J gene is TRBJ2-7, the V gene TRBV5-5; TRBD2 aligns across 11 bases. This CDR3 region has 15 residues. Germline CDR1 SGHKS, CDR2 YYEKEE (reference sequence). J lost 3 bases, V lost 3 bases, and 5 bases had no gene match. Here the CDR3 reads CASSWGTSGNYEQYV. The CDR3 nucleotides read TGTGCCAGCAGCTGGGGGACTAGCGGCAACTACGAGCAGTACGTC.

This clonotype has more than one count but fewer than ten. The chain links TRBV29-1 to TRBJ1-2; no definite D call. Germline assignment: CDR1 SQVTM and CDR2 ANQGSEA. V was shortened by 3 bases and J by 6 bases, with 14 bases between the two germline ends. The CDR3 has 13 amino acids. CDR3 sequence (DNA): TGCAGCGTTGATTCGTCTCCTTGGGATGGCTACACCTTC. This codes for CSVDSSPWDGYTF.

V and J are TRBV6-5 and TRBJ2-7, with 7 bases lining up with TRBD2. Germline CDR1 reads MNHEY; CDR2 reads SVGAGI. This CDR3 comprises 16 residues. V was clipped by 0 bases and J by 0 bases; unmatched bases: 5. The CDR3 reads CASSYSGGGNSYEQYV. The CDR3 bases are TGTGCCAGCAGTTACTCGGGGGGAGGGAACTCCTACGAGCAGTACGTC.

This clonotype has a handful of counts. This chain joins TRBV7-9 and TRBJ2-2; 8 bases are a match to TRBD1. V gave up 3 bases and J gave up 4 bases; unmatched junction bases: 7. This CDR3 has 16 amino acids. Germline V lookup: CDR1 SEHNR, CDR2 FQNEAQ (reference sequence). CDR3 protein: CASSFQGAVGTGELFF. CDR3 coding DNA: TGTGCCAGCAGCTTCCAGGGGGCGGTTGGCACCGGGGAGCTGTTTTTT.